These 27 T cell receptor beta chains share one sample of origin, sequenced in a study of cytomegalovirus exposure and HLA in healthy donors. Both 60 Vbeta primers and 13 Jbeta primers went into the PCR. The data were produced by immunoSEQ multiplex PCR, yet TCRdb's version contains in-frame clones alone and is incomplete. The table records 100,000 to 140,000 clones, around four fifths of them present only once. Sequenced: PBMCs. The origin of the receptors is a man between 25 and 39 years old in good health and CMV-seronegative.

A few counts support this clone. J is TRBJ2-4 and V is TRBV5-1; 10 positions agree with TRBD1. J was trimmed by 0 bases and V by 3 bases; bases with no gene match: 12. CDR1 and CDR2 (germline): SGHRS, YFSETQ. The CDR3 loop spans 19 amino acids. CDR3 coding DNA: TGCGCCAGCAGCTCTGGGACAGGGGAACAATCCCTAGCCAAAAACATTCAGTACTTC. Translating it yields CASSSGTGEQSLAKNIQYF.

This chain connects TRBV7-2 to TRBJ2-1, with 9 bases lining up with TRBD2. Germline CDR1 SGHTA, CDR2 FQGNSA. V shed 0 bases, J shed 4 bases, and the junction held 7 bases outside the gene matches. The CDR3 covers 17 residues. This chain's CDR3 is CASSLASGGIPYNEQFF. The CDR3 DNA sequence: TGTGCCAGCAGCTTAGCGAGCGGGGGGATTCCTTACAATGAGCAGTTCTTC.

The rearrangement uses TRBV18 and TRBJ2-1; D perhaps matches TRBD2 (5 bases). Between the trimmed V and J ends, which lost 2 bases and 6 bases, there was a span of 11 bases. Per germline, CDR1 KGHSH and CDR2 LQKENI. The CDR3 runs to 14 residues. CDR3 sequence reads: CASSPFLEGNEQFF. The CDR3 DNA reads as TGTGCCAGCTCACCATTCCTCGAGGGCAATGAGCAGTTCTTC.

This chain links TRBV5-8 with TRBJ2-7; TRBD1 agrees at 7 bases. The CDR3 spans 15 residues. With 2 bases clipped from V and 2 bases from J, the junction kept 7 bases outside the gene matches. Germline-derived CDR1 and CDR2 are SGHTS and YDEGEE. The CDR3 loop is CASSFDRDVTYEQYF. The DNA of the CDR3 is TGTGCCAGCAGCTTTGACAGGGACGTGACCTACGAGCAGTACTTC.

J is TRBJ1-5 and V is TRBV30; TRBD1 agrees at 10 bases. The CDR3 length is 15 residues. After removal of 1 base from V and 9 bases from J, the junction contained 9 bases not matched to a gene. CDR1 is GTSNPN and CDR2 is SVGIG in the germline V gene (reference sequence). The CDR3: CAWSEGTGALGPQHF. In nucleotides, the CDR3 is TGTGCCTGGAGTGAAGGGACAGGGGCCTTAGGGCCCCAGCATTTT.

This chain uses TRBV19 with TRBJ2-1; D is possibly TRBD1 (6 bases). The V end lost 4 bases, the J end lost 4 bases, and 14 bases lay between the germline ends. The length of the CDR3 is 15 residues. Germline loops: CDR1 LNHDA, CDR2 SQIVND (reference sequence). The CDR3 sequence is CASSNRQAGYNEQFF. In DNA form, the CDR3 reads TGTGCCAGTAGTAACCGACAGGCAGGGTACAATGAGCAGTTCTTC.

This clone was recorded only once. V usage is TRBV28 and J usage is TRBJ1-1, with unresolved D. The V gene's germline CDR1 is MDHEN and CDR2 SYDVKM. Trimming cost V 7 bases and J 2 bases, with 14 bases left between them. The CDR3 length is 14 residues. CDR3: CASTVVGSNTEAFF. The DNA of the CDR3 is TGTGCCAGCACAGTGGTAGGGAGTAACACTGAAGCTTTCTTT.

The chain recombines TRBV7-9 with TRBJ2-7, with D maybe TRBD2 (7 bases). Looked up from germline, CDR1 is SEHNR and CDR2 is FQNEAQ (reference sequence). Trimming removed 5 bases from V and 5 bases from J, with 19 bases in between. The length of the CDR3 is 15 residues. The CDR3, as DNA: TGTGCCAGCAGCCCTGAGGGGGGGGGTCTCAACGAGCAGTACTTC. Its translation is CASSPEGGGLNEQYF. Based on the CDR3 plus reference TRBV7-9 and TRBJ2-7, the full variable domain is DTGVSQNPRHKITKRGQNVTFRCDPISEHNRLYWYRQTLGQGPEFLTYFQNEAQLEKSRLLSDRFSAERPKGSFSTLEIQRTEQGDSAMYLCASSPEGGGLNEQYFGPGTRLTVT.

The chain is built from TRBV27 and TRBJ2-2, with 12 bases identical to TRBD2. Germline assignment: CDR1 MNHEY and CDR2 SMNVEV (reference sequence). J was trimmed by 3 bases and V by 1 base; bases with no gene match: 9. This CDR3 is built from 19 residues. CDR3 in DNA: TGTGCCAGCAGTTTATATCACCTAGCGGGGGGGGTCGACACCGGGGAGCTGTTTTTT. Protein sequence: CASSLYHLAGGVDTGELFF.

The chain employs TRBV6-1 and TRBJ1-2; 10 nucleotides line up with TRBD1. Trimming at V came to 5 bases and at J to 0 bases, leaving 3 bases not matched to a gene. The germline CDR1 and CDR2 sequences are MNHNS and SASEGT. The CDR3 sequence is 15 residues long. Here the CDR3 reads CASSIGQGANYGYTF. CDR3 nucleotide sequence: TGTGCCAGCAGTATCGGACAGGGGGCTAACTATGGCTACACCTTC.

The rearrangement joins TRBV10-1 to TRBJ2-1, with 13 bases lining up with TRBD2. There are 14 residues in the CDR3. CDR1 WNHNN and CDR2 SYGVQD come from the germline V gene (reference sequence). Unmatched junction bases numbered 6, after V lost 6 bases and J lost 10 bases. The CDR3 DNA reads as TGCGCCAGCAGCCCCGGACTAGCGGGAGACGAGCAGTTCTTC. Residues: CASSPGLAGDEQFF.

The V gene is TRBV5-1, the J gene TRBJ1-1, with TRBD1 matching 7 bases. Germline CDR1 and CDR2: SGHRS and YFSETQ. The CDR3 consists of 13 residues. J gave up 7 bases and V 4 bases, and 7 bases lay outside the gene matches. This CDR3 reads CASSRTGGIEAFF. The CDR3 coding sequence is TGCGCCAGCAGCAGGACAGGAGGAATTGAAGCTTTCTTT. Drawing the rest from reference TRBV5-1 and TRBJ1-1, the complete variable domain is KAGVTQTPRYLIKTRGQQVTLSCSPISGHRSVSWYQQTPGQGLQFLFEYFSETQRNKGNFPGRFSGRQFSNSRSEMNVSTLELGDSALYLCASSRTGGIEAFFGQGTRLTVV.

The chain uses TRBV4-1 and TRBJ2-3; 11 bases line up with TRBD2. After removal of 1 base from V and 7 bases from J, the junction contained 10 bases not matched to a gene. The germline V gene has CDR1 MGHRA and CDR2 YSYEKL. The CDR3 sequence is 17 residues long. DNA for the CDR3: TGCGCCAGCAGCCAAGTACCACTAGCGGGAGCCCCGCATACGCAGTATTTT. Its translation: CASSQVPLAGAPHTQYF.

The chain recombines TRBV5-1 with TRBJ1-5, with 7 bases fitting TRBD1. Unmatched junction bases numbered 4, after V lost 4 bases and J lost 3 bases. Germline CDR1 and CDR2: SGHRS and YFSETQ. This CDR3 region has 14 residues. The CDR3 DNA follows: TGCGCCAGCAGCCCGGGACAGTACAATCAGCCCCAGCATTTT. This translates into CASSPGQYNQPQHF.

The CDR3, as DNA: TGTGCCAGCAGTGAAGGGGGGGGTTTTTTTACCACCGTCTCTGGAAACACCATATATTTT. Its translation is CASSEGGGFFTTVSGNTIYF. The chain links TRBV6-1 to TRBJ1-3; D is possibly TRBD1 (5 bases). This CDR3 region has 20 residues. Trimming took off 1 base at V and 0 bases at J, with 22 bases between the two ends. CDR1 is MNHNS and CDR2 is SASEGT in the germline V gene.

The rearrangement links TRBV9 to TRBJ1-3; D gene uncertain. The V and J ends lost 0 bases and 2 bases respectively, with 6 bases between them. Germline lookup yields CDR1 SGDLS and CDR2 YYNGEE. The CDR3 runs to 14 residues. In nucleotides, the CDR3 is TGTGCCAGCAGCGTAGGCGATCCTGGAAACACCATATATTTT. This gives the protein CASSVGDPGNTIYF.

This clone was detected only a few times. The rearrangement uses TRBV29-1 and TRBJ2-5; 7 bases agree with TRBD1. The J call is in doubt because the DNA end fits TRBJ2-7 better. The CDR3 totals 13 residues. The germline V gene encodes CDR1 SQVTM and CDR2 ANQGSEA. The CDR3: CSVVGGSSYEQYF. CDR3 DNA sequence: TGCAGCGTTGTAGGGGGCTCATCCTACGAGCAGTACTTC.

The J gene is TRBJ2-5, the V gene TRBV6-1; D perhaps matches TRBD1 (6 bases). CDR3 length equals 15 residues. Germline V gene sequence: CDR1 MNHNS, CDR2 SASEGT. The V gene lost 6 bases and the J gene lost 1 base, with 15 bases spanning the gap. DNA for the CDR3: TGTGCCAGCAGCGCCGGACAGCTTGGCCAAGAGACCCAGTACTTC. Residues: CASSAGQLGQETQYF.

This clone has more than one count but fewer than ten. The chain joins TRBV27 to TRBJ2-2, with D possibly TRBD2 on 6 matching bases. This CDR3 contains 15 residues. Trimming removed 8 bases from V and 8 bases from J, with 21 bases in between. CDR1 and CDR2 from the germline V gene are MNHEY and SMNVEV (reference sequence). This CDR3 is CASGTYAGLQGELFF. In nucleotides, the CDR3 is TGTGCCAGCGGAACATATGCGGGGCTTCAAGGGGAGCTGTTTTTT.

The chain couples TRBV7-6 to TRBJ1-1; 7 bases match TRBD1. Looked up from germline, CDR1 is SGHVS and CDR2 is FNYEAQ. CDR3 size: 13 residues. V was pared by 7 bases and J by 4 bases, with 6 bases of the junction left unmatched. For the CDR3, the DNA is TGTGCCAGCAAACAGGGGCGCGGCACTGAAGCTTTCTTT. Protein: CASKQGRGTEAFF.

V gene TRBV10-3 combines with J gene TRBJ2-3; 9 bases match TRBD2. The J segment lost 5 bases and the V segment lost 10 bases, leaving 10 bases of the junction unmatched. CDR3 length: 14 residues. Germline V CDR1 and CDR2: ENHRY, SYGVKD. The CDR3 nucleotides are TGTGCCAGCCAACTAGCGGGCCTAAGAGATACGCAGTATTTT. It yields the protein CASQLAGLRDTQYF.

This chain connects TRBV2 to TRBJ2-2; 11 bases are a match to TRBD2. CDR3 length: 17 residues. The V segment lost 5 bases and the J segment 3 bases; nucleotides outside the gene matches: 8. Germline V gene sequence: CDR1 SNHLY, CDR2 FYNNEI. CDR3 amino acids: CASSQDLTSGDTGELFF. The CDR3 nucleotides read TGTGCCAGCAGTCAAGACCTGACTAGCGGGGACACCGGGGAGCTGTTTTTT.

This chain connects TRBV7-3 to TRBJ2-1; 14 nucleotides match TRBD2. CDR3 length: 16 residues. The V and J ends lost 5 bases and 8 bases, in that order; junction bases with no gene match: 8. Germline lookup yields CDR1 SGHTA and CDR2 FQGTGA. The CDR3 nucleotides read TGTGCCAGCAGCGCCGGGACTAGCGGGAGAGGTGATGAGCAGTTCTTC. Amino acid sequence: CASSAGTSGRGDEQFF.

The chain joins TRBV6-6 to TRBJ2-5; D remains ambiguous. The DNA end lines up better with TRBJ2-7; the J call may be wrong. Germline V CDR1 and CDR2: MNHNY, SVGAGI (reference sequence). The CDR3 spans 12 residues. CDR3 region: CASSYPPYEQYF. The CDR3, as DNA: TGTGCCAGCAGTTACCCCCCCTACGAGCAGTACTTC.

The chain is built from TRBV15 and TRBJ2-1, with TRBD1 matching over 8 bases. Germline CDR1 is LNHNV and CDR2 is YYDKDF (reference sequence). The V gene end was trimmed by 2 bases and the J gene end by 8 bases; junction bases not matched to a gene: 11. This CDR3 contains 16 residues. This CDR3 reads CATSRRGTGIIDEQFF. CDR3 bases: TGTGCCACCAGCAGAAGAGGGACAGGAATTATTGATGAGCAGTTCTTC. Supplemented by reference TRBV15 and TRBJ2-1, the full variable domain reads DAMVIQNPRYQVTQFGKPVTLSCSQTLNHNVMYWYQQKSSQAPKLLFHYYDKDFNNEADTPDNFQSRRPNTSFCFLDIRSPGLGDTAMYLCATSRRGTGIIDEQFFGPGTRLTVL.

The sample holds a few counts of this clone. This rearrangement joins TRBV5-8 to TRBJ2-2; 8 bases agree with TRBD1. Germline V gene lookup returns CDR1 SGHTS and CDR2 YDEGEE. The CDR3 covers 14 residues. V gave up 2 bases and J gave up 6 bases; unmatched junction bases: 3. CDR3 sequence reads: CASSFGQGPGELFF. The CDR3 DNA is TGTGCCAGCAGCTTTGGACAGGGTCCCGGGGAGCTGTTTTTT.

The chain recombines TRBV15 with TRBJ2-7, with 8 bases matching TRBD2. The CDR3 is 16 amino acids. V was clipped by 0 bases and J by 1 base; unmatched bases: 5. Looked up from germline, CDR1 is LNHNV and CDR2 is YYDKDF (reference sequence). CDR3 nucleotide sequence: TGTGCCACCAGCAGAGATGCGGCGGGGGGATCCTACGAGCAGTACTTC. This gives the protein CATSRDAAGGSYEQYF.